The 27 T cell receptor beta chains below all came from one sample that was sequenced in a study of tumor-infiltrating lymphocytes in primary liver carcinoma. They got blood RNA out of unsorted whole blood and also pulled out germline DNA. Production of TCR beta cDNA used 500 ng total RNA together with a constant-region primer. Construction of TCR beta libraries relied on three successive nested multiplex PCR rounds employing slightly modified ARM-PCR. The first two PCR rounds, nine to ten cycles each, used TRBV1-TRBV30 forward primers and a C-beta reverse primer. MiXCR was run by TCRdb on the multiplex PCR reads, yielding one entry per CDR3 protein. This table has 250,000 to 350,000 distinct CDR3 sequences, 50% to 60% appearing once. The sequencing input was peripheral blood. The receptor source for this set is a woman aged 30 to 39 with primary liver carcinoma and hepatitis B virus infection.

The chain couples TRBV24-1 to TRBJ1-5; D remains unclear. This CDR3 spans 13 amino acids. The ends were cut back, 4 bases at V and 3 bases at J, with 6 bases in the middle. Germline V gene lookup returns CDR1 KGHDR and CDR2 SFDVKD. CDR3 sequence reads: CATSDGYNQPQHF. CDR3 in DNA: TGTGCCACCAGTGACGGCTACAATCAGCCCCAGCATTTT.

The sample holds one count of this clonotype. This sequence may be a read error, since a much larger clone differs from it by one base. V is TRBV5-4 and J is TRBJ1-2; 7 bases are a match to TRBD1. From germline, CDR1 is SGHNT and CDR2 YYREEE (reference sequence). There are 14 residues in the CDR3. Written as DNA, the CDR3 is TGTGCCAGCAGCTTGGGACAGGGAGAATATGACTACACCTTC. Translation: CASSLGQGEYDYTF.

Turning to this clonotype: This may stem from a read error, because a much larger clone lies one nucleotide away. This sequence joins TRBV6-2 or TRBV6-3 and TRBJ2-5; the D gene is possibly TRBD1 (5 bases). The germline V gene encodes CDR1 MNHEY and CDR2 SVGEGT. The CDR3 is 13 amino acids. CDR3 loop: CASRAGIVEPQYF. The DNA of the CDR3 is TGTGCCAGCCGAGCAGGGATCGTAGAGCCCCAGTACTTC.

This chain joins TRBV12-3 or TRBV12-4 and TRBJ1-1, with TRBD1 matching 7 bases. V shed 2 bases and J 6 bases; nucleotides not matched to a gene: 6. The CDR3 is 14 residues long. CDR3 amino acids: CASSLWDSLSEAFF. DNA for the CDR3: TGTGCCAGCAGTTTATGGGACAGCCTATCTGAAGCTTTCTTT.

This chain joins TRBV4-2 and TRBJ2-7; no clear D gene. The CDR3 runs to 13 residues. CDR1 is LGHNA and CDR2 is YNFKEQ in the germline V gene. Trimming left V 4 bases short and J 5 bases short, with 12 bases between. The CDR3 spells CASSPRQDHEQYF. CDR3 nucleotides: TGTGCCAGCAGCCCCCGCCAGGACCACGAGCAGTACTTC.

This chain links TRBV6-5 with TRBJ2-1; D not resolved. CDR1 is MNHEY, CDR2 SVGAGI, per germline. The CDR3 is 12 amino acids. V dropped 10 bases and J dropped 8 bases, with 15 bases sitting between them. The CDR3 here is CATGRLGYEQFF. The CDR3 DNA sequence: TGTGCCACCGGCCGATTGGGGTATGAGCAGTTCTTC.

Points on this clonotype: This is likely a read error, given that the CDR3 carries no conserved phenylalanine or tryptophan at its end. The DNA is omitted, as the CDR3 cannot be located on it reliably, and the CDR3 follows TCRdb's listing. The rearrangement uses TRBV12-3 or TRBV12-4 and TRBJ2-1; TRBD2 is taken as the D call from the table, unchecked against the DNA. The CDR3 length equals 15 residues, ends included. The chain's CDR3 is CASSLPGTSGLEQFI.

The chain couples TRBV4-1 to TRBJ2-1, with D perhaps given as TRBD1 or TRBD2 (5 bases each). The CDR3 is 16 residues long. Germline CDR1 is MGHRA and CDR2 is YSYEKL. Trimming pared 2 bases from V and 7 bases from J, leaving 18 bases between. DNA for the CDR3: TGCGCCAGCAGCCAATCATGGGGGTATGACTATAATGAGCAGTTCTTC. It yields the protein CASSQSWGYDYNEQFF.

Details on this clonotype: This could be a read error, since a much larger clone is one nucleotide away. The V gene is TRBV4-2, the J gene TRBJ2-1; 11 bases are a match to TRBD2. CDR1 and CDR2 from the germline V gene are LGHNA and YNFKEQ. The CDR3 sequence is 18 residues long. The CDR3 nucleotides are TGTGCCAGCTGCCAAGATCCTGTTAGTACTAGCGGGAGTATGGAGCAGTTCTTC. Translation gives CASCQDPVSTSGSMEQFF.

This chain links TRBV7-8 with TRBJ2-7; D is ambiguous. V shed 10 bases and J shed 3 bases, with 10 bases lying between them. Germline V CDR1 and CDR2: SGHVS, FQNEAQ. The CDR3 is 11 residues long. This CDR3 reads CATNQNYEQYF. The CDR3 DNA is TGTGCCACAAATCAAAACTACGAGCAGTACTTC. Filled out from reference TRBV7-8 and TRBJ2-7, the complete variable domain reads GAGVSQSPRYKVAKRGQDVALRCDPISGHVSLFWYQQALGQGPEFLTYFQNEAQLDKSGLPSDRFFAERPEGSVSTLKIQRTQQEDSAVYLCATNQNYEQYFGPGTRLTVT.

Points on this clonotype: A much larger clone lies one base from this, so it may be a read error. The chain employs TRBV12-3 or TRBV12-4 and TRBJ2-1; perhaps D is TRBD1 or TRBD2 (5 bases each). The CDR3 spans 13 residues. The CDR3 reads CVSTLRSGAEQFF. The CDR3, as DNA: TGTGTCAGCACCCTAAGATCCGGGGCTGAGCAGTTCTTC.

With regard to this clonotype: This sequence may be a read error, since a much larger clone differs from it by one base. The gene calls are TRBV12-3 or TRBV12-4 and TRBJ2-7; D is uncertain. Trimming shortened V by 3 bases and J by 4 bases, and 13 bases separated the two germline ends. CDR3 length: 14 residues. The CDR3 loop is CASSLWRNAYEQYF. CDR3 nucleotides: TGTGCCAGCAGTTTGTGGCGCAACGCTTACGAGCAGTACTTC.

This clonotype was detected ten times or more. This chain uses TRBV4-3 with TRBJ2-6; D uncertain. Germline V gene data show CDR1 as LGHNA and CDR2 as YSLEER. Trimming removed 0 bases from V and 0 bases from J, with 9 bases in between. The CDR3 is made up of 17 amino acids. The CDR3 region is CASSQDPILSGANVLTF. The CDR3 nucleotides are TGCGCCAGCAGCCAAGATCCCATCCTCTCTGGGGCCAACGTCCTGACTTTC.

A remark on this clonotype: A read error may account for a junction end that differs from germline. The gene calls are TRBV11-2 and TRBJ2-1, with 11 bases lining up with TRBD2. Germline CDR1 and CDR2: SGHAT and FQNNGV. This CDR3 spans 18 amino acids. The CDR3 DNA reads TGTGCCAGCGGCTTAAGGGGTAGCGGGAGGGCCGTAGACAATGAGCAGTTCTTC. Amino acids: CASGLRGSGRAVDNEQFF.

With respect to this clonotype: This may arise from a read error, as a much more abundant clone is one base away. The V gene is TRBV12-3 or TRBV12-4, the J gene TRBJ2-1, with D possibly TRBD1 on 6 matching bases. CDR3 size: 14 residues. The CDR3 DNA follows: TGTGCCGGCAGTTTATCCGGACAGAGCAATGAGCAGTTCTTC. Its protein product is CAGSLSGQSNEQFF.

The chain recombines TRBV28 with TRBJ1-1; D possibly corresponds to TRBD1 (6 bases). The CDR3 extends over 13 amino acids. Germline CDR1 is MDHEN and CDR2 is SYDVKM. Trimming pared 8 bases from V and 7 bases from J, leaving 17 bases between. CDR3 loop: CASGKQGFGEAFF. The CDR3 DNA sequence: TGTGCCAGCGGAAAACAGGGATTCGGTGAAGCTTTCTTT. Using reference TRBV28 and TRBJ1-1 for the parts outside the CDR3, the full variable domain is DVKVTQSSRYLVKRTGEKVFLECVQDMDHENMFWYRQDPGLGLRLIYFSYDVKMKEKGDIPEGYSVSREKKERFSLILESASTNQTSMYLCASGKQGFGEAFFGQGTRLTVV.

This clonotype has only one observation. A read error is possible here, since a much larger clone lies one base away. This chain connects TRBV29-1 to TRBJ2-1; perhaps D is TRBD1 or TRBD2 (5 bases each). CDR3 length: 10 residues. Germline V lookup: CDR1 SQVTM, CDR2 ANQGSEA. CDR3 residues: CSVDRAGGTF. The CDR3 bases are TGCAGCGTTGATAGGGCTGGGGGAACCTTC.

The table lists this clonotype with a few counts. CDR3 region: CASSYRSGRPQETQYF. Written as DNA, the CDR3 is TGTGCCAGCAGTTACCGGAGCGGGAGGCCCCAAGAGACCCAGTACTTC. The chain carries TRBV6-2 or TRBV6-3 and TRBJ2-5; 9 positions agree with TRBD2. J was trimmed by 1 base and V by 2 bases; bases with no gene match: 5. Looked up from germline, CDR1 is MNHEY and CDR2 is SVGEGT. This CDR3 has 16 residues.

Notes on this clonotype: Just one base apart from a much larger clone, this may be a read error. The gene calls are TRBV4-3 and TRBJ2-5; TRBD2 matches at 9 bases. V lost 5 bases to trimming and J lost 5 bases; unmatched junction nucleotides: 6. The CDR3 has 14 amino acids. Germline V CDR1 and CDR2: LGHNA, YSLEER. In DNA form, the CDR3 reads TGCGCCAGCAGCGACTCTAGCGGGAATGAGACCCAGTACTTC. Translated, it gives CASSDSSGNETQYF.

This clonotype was recorded a few times. The chain carries TRBV13 and TRBJ2-1; D call uncertain. This CDR3 region has 14 residues. Germline V gene lookup returns CDR1 PRHDT and CDR2 FYEKMQ (reference sequence). V lost 4 bases, J lost 16 bases, and 23 bases lay in between. The CDR3: CASSYRRAQPRFFF. Here the CDR3 DNA reads TGTGCCAGCAGCTACAGACGGGCCCAACCCAGGTTTTTCTTC.

To note about this clonotype: At one of its ends the junction is not consistent with the germline gene, which may arise from a read error. This sequence joins TRBV6-1 and TRBJ2-1, with 9 bases aligning to TRBD1. Looked up from germline, CDR1 is MNHNS and CDR2 is SASEGT. CDR3 length equals 16 residues. Here the CDR3 DNA reads TGTGACAGCAGTGAACCCGGGGACAGGGTGGTCAATGAGCAGTTCTTC. Translated: CDSSEPGDRVVNEQFF.

V and J are TRBV12-3 or TRBV12-4 and TRBJ2-5, with no clear D. The CDR3 spans 14 residues. The V and J ends lost 4 bases and 5 bases respectively, with 14 bases between them. This CDR3 reads CASSSPWAIETQYF. As DNA, the CDR3 is TGTGCCAGCAGTTCCCCGTGGGCGATTGAGACCCAGTACTTC.

This clonotype appeared a few times. J is TRBJ1-1 and V is TRBV7-9; D uncertain. The CDR3 has 13 residues. CDR1 and CDR2 (germline): SEHNR, FQNEAQ (reference sequence). Trimming shortened V by 7 bases and J by 5 bases, and 14 bases separated the two germline ends. The CDR3 nucleotides read TGTGCCAGCACCATCCCGTCCAAGACTGAAGCTTTCTTT. It yields the protein CASTIPSKTEAFF.

This clonotype has a count of ten or more. The rearrangement joins TRBV11-1 to TRBJ2-1, with D perhaps matching TRBD1 (5 bases). Germline assignment: CDR1 SGHAT and CDR2 FQDESV (reference sequence). The CDR3 loop spans 14 amino acids. V gave up 5 bases and J gave up 8 bases, with 16 bases separating them. This CDR3 is CASSPTGALDEQFF. The CDR3 DNA reads TGTGCCAGCAGCCCAACTGGGGCCCTGGATGAGCAGTTCTTC.

J is TRBJ2-5 and V is TRBV7-9; no clear D gene. The germline CDR1 and CDR2 sequences are SEHNR and FQNEAQ (reference sequence). The CDR3 covers 15 residues. V was clipped by 4 bases and J by 2 bases, with 14 bases between them. The CDR3 reads CASSSAVQVQETQYF. The CDR3, as DNA: TGTGCCAGCAGCTCCGCCGTACAAGTTCAAGAGACCCAGTACTTC.

This clonotype was recorded once. This chain connects TRBV2 to TRBJ1-1; the D is unclear. CDR3 length equals 13 residues. The V gene's germline CDR1 is SNHLY and CDR2 FYNNEI. Between the trimmed V and J ends, which lost 6 bases and 6 bases, there was a span of 14 bases. CDR3 DNA: TGTGCCAGCAGCCCTAACTCCATTGCTGAAGCTTTCTTT. Residues: CASSPNSIAEAFF. The full variable domain, rest sourced from reference TRBV2 and TRBJ1-1, is EPEVTQTPSHQVTQMGQEVILRCVPISNHLYFYWYRQILGQKVEFLVSFYNNEISEKSEIFDDQFSVERPDGSNFTLKIRSTKLEDSAMYFCASSPNSIAEAFFGQGTRLTVV.

As to this clonotype: The junction and the germline gene differ at one end; a read error may be behind it. The rearrangement joins TRBV6-2 or TRBV6-3 to TRBJ2-7; the D is unclear. CDR1 is MNHEY and CDR2 is SVGEGT in the germline V gene. CDR3 size: 12 residues. CDR3 residues: CATVYRPYEQYF. The CDR3 region has the DNA TGTGCCACCGTGTACAGACCCTACGAACAGTACTTC.